Presented here are 10 T cell receptor beta chains from one specimen sequenced in a study of STAT5B mutations in CD4+ large granular lymphocyte leukemia. Repertoires were generated with immunoSEQ multiplex PCR, while TCRdb's copy carries only in-frame clones and drops some. The sample records more than 6,000 clones, around 70% being singletons. Sequenced input: PBMCs. These receptors were collected from a woman in her 70s with CD4+ T-cell large granular lymphocyte leukemia.

V and J are TRBV5-1 and TRBJ2-1; D remains unclear. V lost 4 bases and J 12 bases, leaving 14 bases between the germline ends. Germline V gene sequence: CDR1 SGHRS, CDR2 YFSETQ. The CDR3 has 12 amino acids. The DNA of the CDR3 is TGCGCCAGCAGCCCGGACCGTTTCTTGCAGTTCTTC. Amino acids: CASSPDRFLQFF.

The DNA of the CDR3 is TGTGCCAGCAGCGACTGGGCAGATACGCAGTATTTT. Translating gives CASSDWADTQYF. This sequence joins TRBV7-2 and TRBJ2-3; D is uncertain. The CDR3 covers 12 residues. V was cut by 5 bases and J by 4 bases, with 7 bases left in between. Germline CDR1 SGHTA, CDR2 FQGNSA. The entire variable domain, with the rest obtained from reference TRBV7-2 and TRBJ2-3, is as follows: GAGVSQSPSNKVTEKGKDVELRCDPISGHTALYWYRQSLGQGLEFLIYFQGNSAPDKSGLPSDRFSAERTGGSVSTLTIQRTQQEDSAVYLCASSDWADTQYFGPGTRLTVL.

The V call is TRBV20-1, the J call TRBJ1-1, with D maybe TRBD1 (6 bases). The CDR3 consists of 11 residues. The germline V gene encodes CDR1 DFQATT and CDR2 SNEGSKA (reference sequence). CDR3 DNA sequence: TGCAGCGTCACAGGAGGTCAGGGGGCTTTCTTT. Encoded protein: CSVTGGQGAFF.

The chain links TRBV5-1 to TRBJ1-1; the D gene is possibly TRBD1 (5 bases). Germline V lookup: CDR1 SGHRS, CDR2 YFSETQ. The CDR3 extends over 14 amino acids. Between the trimmed V and J ends, which lost 3 bases and 3 bases, there was a span of 12 bases. For the CDR3, the DNA is TGCGCCAGCAGCTACACCGGGACTCACACTGAAGCTTTCTTT. It translates to CASSYTGTHTEAFF.

This chain connects TRBV28 to TRBJ1-4, with D unclear. Trimming took 4 bases from V and 8 from J, leaving 11 bases between them. The CDR3 runs 13 residues. In germline, CDR1 is MDHEN, CDR2 SYDVKM. CDR3 loop: CASSSIGSEKLFF. The CDR3 DNA sequence: TGTGCCAGCAGTTCTATAGGATCCGAAAAACTGTTTTTT.

This clone was picked up one time. The rearrangement links TRBV7-8 to TRBJ1-3; D is possibly TRBD1 (5 bases). CDR3 length: 15 amino acids. V was shortened by 4 bases and J by 4 bases, with 14 bases between the two germline ends. Germline V gives CDR1 SGHVS, CDR2 FQNEAQ. CDR3 amino acids: CASSSHGAIGNTIYF. The CDR3 nucleotides are TGTGCCAGCAGCTCTCATGGGGCGATCGGAAACACCATATATTTT.

V usage is TRBV4-1 and J usage is TRBJ1-1; tentative D call: TRBD1 (6 bases). The CDR3 length is 15 residues. Germline lookup yields CDR1 MGHRA and CDR2 YSYEKL. Trimming took 1 base from V and 10 from J, leaving 19 bases between them. Written as DNA, the CDR3 is TGCGCCAGCAGCCAAGTCCAGGGGCCGGGCTTTCGAGCTTTCTTT. This encodes CASSQVQGPGFRAFF.

V is TRBV11-2 and J is TRBJ2-1; D is perhaps TRBD1 (6 bases). This CDR3 is built from 14 residues. Trimming stripped 6 bases from V and 2 bases from J, with 11 bases between. Germline V gives CDR1 SGHAT, CDR2 FQNNGV. In DNA form, the CDR3 reads TGTGCCAGCAGGGGAACAGGGACCTACAATGAGCAGTTCTTC. As protein: CASRGTGTYNEQFF.

The chain is built from TRBV14 and TRBJ1-2; D is unresolved. V was clipped by 8 bases and J by 2 bases, with 21 bases between them. CDR3 length: 16 residues. Germline CDR1 reads SGHDN; CDR2 reads FVKESK. The CDR3, as DNA: TGTGCCAGCGCCGAAGGAGGGTGGGGTAGCAACTATGGCTACACCTTC. The encoded protein is CASAEGGWGSNYGYTF.

This chain connects TRBV9 to TRBJ2-1, with a tentative D call TRBD2 (6 bases). V dropped 2 bases and J dropped 2 bases, with 11 bases sitting between them. The CDR3 totals 15 residues. The germline V gene has CDR1 SGDLS and CDR2 YYNGEE. The CDR3 here is CASSVLAGTYNEQFF. The CDR3 DNA follows: TGTGCCAGCAGCGTCCTGGCGGGGACCTACAATGAGCAGTTCTTC. The full variable domain, rest sourced from reference TRBV9 and TRBJ2-1, is DSGVTQTPKHLITATGQRVTLRCSPRSGDLSVYWYQQSLDQGLQFLIQYYNGEERAKGNILERFSAQQFPDLHSELNLSSLELGDSALYFCASSVLAGTYNEQFFGPGTRLTVL.